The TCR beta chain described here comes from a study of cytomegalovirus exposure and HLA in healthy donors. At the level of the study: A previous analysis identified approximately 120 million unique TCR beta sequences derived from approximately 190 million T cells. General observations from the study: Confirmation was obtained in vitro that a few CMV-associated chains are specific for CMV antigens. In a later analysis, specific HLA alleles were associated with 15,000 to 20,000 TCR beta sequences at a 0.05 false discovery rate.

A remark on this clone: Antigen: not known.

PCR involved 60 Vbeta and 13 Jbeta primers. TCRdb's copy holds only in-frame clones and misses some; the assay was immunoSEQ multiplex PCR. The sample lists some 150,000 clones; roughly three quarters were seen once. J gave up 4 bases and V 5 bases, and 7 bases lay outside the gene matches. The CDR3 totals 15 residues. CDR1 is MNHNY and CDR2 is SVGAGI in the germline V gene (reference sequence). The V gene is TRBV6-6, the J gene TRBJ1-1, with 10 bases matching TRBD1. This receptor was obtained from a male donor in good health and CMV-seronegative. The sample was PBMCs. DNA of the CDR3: TGTGCCAGCAGTCGACAGGGGGCGCGCGGCACTGAAGCTTTCTTT. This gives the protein CASSRQGARGTEAFF.